The 8 T cell receptor beta chains below all came from one sample that was sequenced in a study of blood T cell repertoires in COVID-19. TCRdb's table, derived via immunoSEQ multiplex PCR, lists solely in-frame clones and lacks some. Here the sample spans around 270,000 clones, about 89% being singletons. The material sequenced was peripheral blood. The receptors originated from a man aged 35-49 years with acute or convalescent COVID-19.

The CDR3 here is CASTGGRSYNEQFF. The DNA for the CDR3 is TGTGCCAGTACCGGGGGTCGCTCCTACAATGAGCAGTTCTTC. The chain combines TRBV19 with TRBJ2-1; D is possibly TRBD2 (6 bases). In germline, CDR1 is LNHDA, CDR2 SQIVND (reference sequence). This CDR3 spans 14 amino acids. The V end lost 7 bases, the J end lost 0 bases, and 10 bases lay between the germline ends.

The gene calls are TRBV4-1 and TRBJ2-3; D may be TRBD2 (6 bases). CDR3 length equals 20 residues. Trimming stripped 0 bases from V and 0 bases from J, with 22 bases between. The germline V gene encodes CDR1 MGHRA and CDR2 YSYEKL. The CDR3 sequence is CASSQERRVSGRRSTDTQYF. The CDR3 DNA is TGCGCCAGCAGCCAAGAGCGCCGGGTCAGCGGGCGCCGAAGCACAGATACGCAGTATTTT.

The chain has TRBV5-5 and TRBJ2-2, with TRBD1 as a possible D gene (6 bases). Trimming removed 4 bases from V and 2 bases from J, with 12 bases in between. Germline V lookup: CDR1 SGHKS, CDR2 YYEKEE (reference sequence). The CDR3 runs to 15 residues. In DNA form, the CDR3 reads TGTGCCAGCAGCGGAGCCGGGACAAACACCGGGGAGCTGTTTTTT. It encodes CASSGAGTNTGELFF.

The genes are TRBV6-5 and TRBJ1-3, with D maybe TRBD1 (6 bases). CDR3 length equals 15 residues. V lost 4 bases to trimming and J lost 1 base, with 11 bases between them. Germline V gene data show CDR1 as MNHEY and CDR2 as SVGAGI. DNA of the CDR3: TGTGCCAGCAGTTTCCTTAGGGGGTCTGGAAACACCATATATTTT. Its translation: CASSFLRGSGNTIYF.

This clone was picked up one time. The V and J genes are TRBV24-1 and TRBJ2-2; D ambiguous. The CDR3 totals 15 residues. Trimming removed 3 bases from V and 1 base from J, with 8 bases in between. CDR1 is KGHDR, CDR2 SFDVKD, per germline. CDR3 region: CATSDNRVNTGELFF. CDR3 nucleotide sequence: TGTGCCACCAGTGATAATCGGGTGAACACCGGGGAGCTGTTTTTT.

The chain carries TRBV6-5 and TRBJ2-7; 7 positions agree with TRBD1. Trimming removed 6 bases from V and 7 bases from J; junction bases left unmatched: 15. Germline CDR1 is MNHEY and CDR2 is SVGAGI. CDR3 length: 15 residues. CDR3 region: CASSTPGQRLGEQYF. CDR3 nucleotides: TGTGCCAGCAGCACCCCGGGACAGCGACTTGGGGAGCAGTACTTC.

The chain has TRBV7-9 and TRBJ1-6, with D unresolved. The V and J ends lost 5 bases and 9 bases respectively, with 11 bases between them. This CDR3 comprises 13 residues. Germline V lookup: CDR1 SEHNR, CDR2 FQNEAQ (reference sequence). CDR3 DNA: TGTGCCAGCAGCCTTGACAATCTTTCACCCCTCCACTTT. Protein sequence: CASSLDNLSPLHF.

The chain couples TRBV6-1 to TRBJ2-7, with TRBD1 as a possible D gene (6 bases). The CDR3 sequence is 17 residues long. Trimming took 2 bases from V and 4 from J, leaving 21 bases between them. The germline V gene encodes CDR1 MNHNS and CDR2 SASEGT. In DNA, the CDR3 is TGTGCCAGCAGTGAATGGGTCGAGGGGGTACCCCCATACGAGCAGTACTTC. It encodes CASSEWVEGVPPYEQYF.